These T cell receptor beta chains were read from a single sample in a study of T-cell memory formation after mild COVID-19. TCRdb re-called the 5' RACE reads with MiXCR, one entry per CDR3 protein. This sample yields about 420,000 distinct CDR3 sequences, of which about 25% are seen a single time; around 14% belongs to the top ten. Sequenced input: PBMCs or a T cell subset sorted from them (not recorded which). The source is an adult woman who had mild COVID-19 (a few samples of this study predate the infection). Cell type and time point are not known. Both conserved end residues are trimmed from each CDR3. Each record gives: J gene, V gene, CDR3 protein.

TRBJ1-6 TRBV18 ASSPPAGSNSPLH
TRBJ2-3 TRBV21-1 ASSRGLPDTDTQY
TRBJ2-1 TRBV5-1 ASSFPRTSASNEQF
TRBJ2-1 TRBV5-6 ASSLRGYSGKNNEQF
TRBJ1-4 TRBV7-8 ASSLVQEKLF
TRBJ1-2 TRBV4-1 ASSPPHDMGGYT
TRBJ2-2 TRBV7-8 ASSQSGSSGELF
TRBJ2-7 TRBV7-9 ASSRGGDEQY
TRBJ1-1 TRBV20-1 SARRQRMNTEAF
TRBJ2-1 TRBV20-1 SARRLGGSNEQF
TRBJ2-3 TRBV4-2 ASSQEGTAFADTQY
TRBJ1-1 TRBV7-9 ASRYGTGPFAF
TRBJ2-1 TRBV6-5 ASSYVAGSYNEQF
TRBJ1-1 TRBV3-1 ASSSRAFTEAF
TRBJ1-1 TRBV5-5 ASSFSWGMNTEAF
TRBJ2-7 TRBV30 AWARRYEQY
TRBJ1-5 TRBV20-1 SATLGGAGQPQH
TRBJ2-1 TRBV12-3/TRBV12-4 ASSSMTSGGNNEQF
TRBJ1-1 TRBV10-3 ASRGQGGTEAF
TRBJ2-7 TRBV4-2 ASSQGALAGDQEKQY
TRBJ1-1 TRBV12-3/TRBV12-4 ASSTRQGRNTEAF
TRBJ2-5 TRBV7-2 ASSLGSAETQY
TRBJ2-3 TRBV7-9 ASSFELGTDTQY
TRBJ2-5 TRBV24-1 ATSEPARSQETQY
TRBJ1-6 TRBV4-1 ASSQEQGNSNSPLH
TRBJ2-1 TRBV4-2 ASSHPSGSSYNEQF
TRBJ2-7 TRBV27 ASSYNSGGPTLEQY
TRBJ1-2 TRBV5-1 ASSSSGKRGYT
TRBJ2-2 TRBV9 DSSGRAGELF
TRBJ2-1 TRBV5-1 ASSLAAPSYNEQF
TRBJ2-1 TRBV9 ASSVATAGYNEQF
TRBJ2-1 TRBV29-1 SVDGKSSYNEQF
TRBJ1-2 TRBV7-2 ASRGSRHYGYT
TRBJ2-7 TRBV25-1 ASSAGQREQYEQY
TRBJ1-1 TRBV6-1 ASSELGGGTEAF
TRBJ2-1 TRBV7-9 ASSSPLGNDEQF
TRBJ1-1 TRBV12-3/TRBV12-4 ASSVRDRGQPNTEAF
TRBJ1-1 TRBV30 AWSVRPMNTEAF
TRBJ2-1 TRBV7-9 ASSSGTSDVREQF
TRBJ2-3 TRBV7-2 ASSFGPSTDTQY
TRBJ2-1 TRBV4-1 ASRPMLARPYNEQF
TRBJ1-6 TRBV5-1 ASSSDGNSPLH
TRBJ2-2 TRBV18 ASSPYASGNTGELF
TRBJ2-3 TRBV4-2 ASSLQKGSAGADTQY
TRBJ2-1 TRBV7-8 ASSRTSGNSYNEQF
TRBJ2-3 TRBV12-3/TRBV12-4 ASTWGGAPRTDTQY
TRBJ2-1 TRBV7-9 ASDRSNEQF
TRBJ2-3 TRBV27 ASSFEGGSTDTQY
TRBJ2-6 TRBV6-2/TRBV6-3 ASIIGEQTGANVLT
TRBJ1-6 TRBV5-1 ASSLRTGGLSPLH
TRBJ2-1 TRBV5-1 ACGAGFPNEQF
TRBJ2-3 TRBV4-1 ASSQDARRADTQY
TRBJ2-7 TRBV5-1 ASSLGTEAYEQY
TRBJ2-5 TRBV6-5 ASSYDGQGRKTQY